This T cell receptor beta chain was obtained from a study of molecular identifiers for immune sequencing clone quantification. Background on the study: Four portions were sequenced after RNA from about 20,000 or 100,000 naive CD8 cells was split five ways in replicates.

This clonotype has only a few counts. Antigen unknown. Listed TCR primers, together with previously described methods, were used for the bulk TCR libraries. TCRdb re-called the PCR reads through MiXCR, storing one row per CDR3 protein. The data show fewer than 8,500 distinct CDR3 sequences, roughly a third seen once. Broader study findings: In naive cells, under 1% of molecules belonged to clones above 20 RNA copies, against over 99% in effector cells.

J gave up 3 bases and V 4 bases, and 4 bases lay outside the gene matches. Germline V gene data show CDR1 as SGHTA and CDR2 as FQGTGA. The CDR3 has 15 residues. The sequenced sample consisted of naive CD8+ T cells from blood, with Jurkat cell RNA spiked in. Subset noted: FACS-sorted CD8+CD4-CCR7+CD45RA+ naive T cells. The TCR originated in a human donor in good health. Some libraries in this study had Jurkat cell RNA spiked in. The chain has TRBV7-3 and TRBJ2-1, with 9 bases that match TRBD1. This CDR3 reads CASSYTGGGYNEQFF. The CDR3 nucleotides read TGTGCCAGCAGCTATACAGGGGGCGGCTACAATGAGCAGTTCTTC.